This T cell receptor beta chain is from a study of blood T cell repertoires in COVID-19. TCRdb's table, derived via immunoSEQ multiplex PCR, lists solely in-frame clones and lacks some. The data contain 38,000 or so clones, over 75% of them singletons. Trimming took 3 bases from V and 10 from J, leaving 13 bases between them. CDR1 and CDR2 (germline): LNHDA, SQIVND (reference sequence). There are 13 residues in the CDR3. V usage is TRBV19 and J usage is TRBJ2-1; D not resolved. This TCR came from a human donor in a cohort sampled during active or convalescent COVID-19. The donor label of this sample is uncertain. The source material was peripheral blood. CDR3 amino acids: CASSIVALREQFF. CDR3 bases: TGTGCCAGTAGTATCGTGGCTCTCAGGGAGCAGTTCTTC.